Below, 18 T cell receptor beta chains from the same sample are listed, as sequenced in a study of T-cell reconstitution after alpha-beta-depleted transplantation in children. Preparation of the TCRbeta library involved a method that used unique molecular identifiers. TCRdb re-called the PCR reads through MiXCR, storing one row per CDR3 protein. This repertoire shows about 420,000 distinct CDR3 sequences, roughly 11% found once; its top ten account for approximately 5%. Here the sequenced sample was PBMCs from the stem cell graft donor, taken from the stem cell graft. The receptors stem from a human donor who donated a stem cell graft to a child with acute myeloid leukemia.

The V gene is TRBV29-1, the J gene TRBJ2-7, with TRBD2 matching over 11 bases. Germline CDR1 and CDR2: SQVTM and ANQGSEA. J gave up 4 bases and V 4 bases, and 6 bases lay outside the gene matches. The CDR3 is made up of 14 amino acids. CDR3 sequence (DNA): TGCAGCGTTGTTCTAGCGGGAGGTTGGTACGAGCAGTACTTC. Residues: CSVVLAGGWYEQYF.

V gene TRBV10-3 combines with J gene TRBJ2-7; TRBD1 matches at 7 bases. Germline-derived CDR1 and CDR2 are ENHRY and SYGVKD. This CDR3 contains 14 residues. Losses at the gene ends were 7 bases for V and 6 bases for J; bases not matched to a gene: 12. The CDR3 spells CAIKRDQGELEQYF. In DNA form, the CDR3 reads TGTGCCATCAAGAGGGACCAGGGGGAACTCGAGCAGTACTTC.

This clonotype was recorded a few times. The chain couples TRBV11-3 to TRBJ2-1; D is unclear. Germline CDR1 reads SGHNT; CDR2 reads YENEEA. V lost 1 base, J lost 6 bases, and 13 bases lay in between. The CDR3 contains 15 residues. In DNA form, the CDR3 reads TGTGCCAGCAGCTTAGGCTCTTCATCGGCCAATGAGCAGTTCTTC. Translated, it gives CASSLGSSSANEQFF.

The J gene is TRBJ1-2, the V gene TRBV15, with 9 positions matching TRBD1. This CDR3 has 15 residues. In germline, CDR1 is LNHNV, CDR2 YYDKDF (reference sequence). The V gene end was trimmed by 5 bases and the J gene end by 4 bases; junction bases not matched to a gene: 8. The CDR3 region is CATSPSDRGGYGYTF. Here the CDR3 DNA reads TGTGCCACCAGCCCTTCGGACAGGGGTGGCTATGGCTACACCTTC.

This chain links TRBV12-3 or TRBV12-4 with TRBJ2-2, with D perhaps TRBD1 (6 bases). The V and J ends lost 5 bases and 0 bases respectively, with 10 bases between them. The CDR3 contains 15 residues. The CDR3 DNA reads as TGTGCCAGCAGTCCACAGGGCGCGAACACCGGGGAGCTGTTTTTT. It specifies CASSPQGANTGELFF.

The sample holds a few counts of this clonotype. This chain uses TRBV5-6 with TRBJ1-4; D is uncertain. Germline V gene data show CDR1 as SGHDT and CDR2 as YYEEEE. The CDR3 consists of 13 residues. Trimming cost V 4 bases and J 6 bases, with 10 bases left between them. CDR3 in amino acids: CASSPAGDEKLFF. CDR3 nucleotides: TGTGCCAGCAGCCCAGCCGGAGATGAAAAACTGTTTTTT.

The chain couples TRBV6-5 to TRBJ1-6; TRBD1 might be the D (5 bases). The germline gives CDR1 MNHEY, CDR2 SVGAGI. V shed 4 bases and J shed 7 bases, with 17 bases lying between them. CDR3 length: 16 amino acids. The CDR3 nucleotides are TGTGCCAGCAGTTTCCAACCCGGGGGAACGAATTCACCCCTCCACTTT. Its protein product is CASSFQPGGTNSPLHF.

Ten or more counts support this clonotype. The CDR3 protein is CASSPSGQNTEAFF. CDR3 sequence (DNA): TGTGCCAGCTCACCCAGCGGACAGAACACTGAAGCTTTCTTT. The chain is built from TRBV18 and TRBJ1-1; perhaps TRBD1 as D (5 bases). The CDR3 is 14 residues long. The V end was cut by 3 bases, the J end by 1 base, with 9 bases between. The germline V gene encodes CDR1 KGHSH and CDR2 LQKENI.

This clonotype was counted a few times. The J gene is TRBJ2-3, the V gene TRBV6-5; 7 nucleotides agree with TRBD2. CDR1 and CDR2 from the germline V gene are MNHEY and SVGAGI. The CDR3 spans 16 residues. The ends lost 2 bases at V and 3 bases at J; junction bases unmatched: 8. As DNA, the CDR3 is TGTGCCAGCAGTTACGGGGGGGGAGGTCCGACAGATACGCAGTATTTT. This codes for CASSYGGGGPTDTQYF.

The V and J genes are TRBV5-1 and TRBJ1-1; D perhaps matches TRBD1 (6 bases). The length of the CDR3 is 14 residues. The V end lost 2 bases, the J end lost 4 bases, and 12 bases lay between the germline ends. Per the germline V gene, CDR1 is SGHRS and CDR2 is YFSETQ. The CDR3 nucleotides read TGCGCCAGCAGCTTTACAGGGCGGGGCACTGAAGCTTTCTTT. Protein sequence: CASSFTGRGTEAFF.

The chain couples TRBV5-1 to TRBJ2-1; unclear D gene. V was cut by 6 bases and J by 4 bases, with 14 bases left in between. The germline gives CDR1 SGHRS, CDR2 YFSETQ. This CDR3 contains 14 residues. The CDR3 loop reads CASTGQTEYNEQFF. The CDR3 DNA follows: TGCGCCAGCACGGGTCAGACGGAATACAATGAGCAGTTCTTC.

This chain uses TRBV29-1 with TRBJ2-5; no clear D. Trimming removed 4 bases from V and 5 bases from J, with 11 bases in between. Looked up from germline, CDR1 is SQVTM and CDR2 is ANQGSEA. The CDR3 consists of 12 residues. This chain's CDR3 is CSVVQGSETQYF. The CDR3, as DNA: TGCAGCGTTGTGCAAGGGTCCGAGACCCAGTACTTC. Filled out from reference TRBV29-1 and TRBJ2-5, the complete variable domain reads SAVISQKPSRDICQRGTSLTIQCQVDSQVTMMFWYRQQPGQSLTLIATANQGSEATYESGFVIDKFPISRPNLTFSTLTVSNMSPEDSSIYLCSVVQGSETQYFGPGTRLLVL.

This clonotype came up a few times. V is TRBV9 and J is TRBJ2-7; D might be TRBD1 or TRBD2, each matching 6 bases. Trimming left V 3 bases short and J 5 bases short, with 9 bases between. This CDR3 is built from 12 residues. The germline gives CDR1 SGDLS, CDR2 YYNGEE. The DNA of the CDR3 is TGTGCCAGCAGCGGAAGGGGGGACGAGCAGTACTTC. It encodes CASSGRGDEQYF.

This clonotype has at least ten counts. This rearrangement joins TRBV5-5 to TRBJ2-3, with a possible D match to TRBD1 (5 bases). This CDR3 contains 13 residues. The germline CDR1 and CDR2 sequences are SGHKS and YYEKEE (reference sequence). Trimming took off 2 bases at V and 4 bases at J, with 8 bases between the two ends. The CDR3 protein is CASSLQVPDTQYF. The CDR3 DNA follows: TGTGCCAGCAGCTTACAGGTCCCAGATACGCAGTATTTT.

This clonotype was counted a few times. V usage is TRBV7-9 and J usage is TRBJ1-1; a weak D match, TRBD1 (5 bases). Germline CDR1 reads SEHNR; CDR2 reads FQNEAQ (reference sequence). With 4 bases removed from V and 5 bases from J, the gap between germline ends came to 17 bases. This CDR3 region has 15 residues. The CDR3 coding sequence is TGTGCCAGCAGCTCGGATCCGGGACCGGGTACTGAAGCTTTCTTT. It specifies CASSSDPGPGTEAFF.

CDR3 DNA: TGTGCCAGCAGTCCAGGGACAGGGTTCGACACTGAAGCTTTCTTT. Translated: CASSPGTGFDTEAFF. The gene calls are TRBV6-1 and TRBJ1-1; 9 bases are a match to TRBD1. Trimming at V came to 5 bases and at J to 3 bases, leaving 7 bases not matched to a gene. Germline V gives CDR1 MNHNS, CDR2 SASEGT. This CDR3 contains 15 residues.

The chain combines TRBV4-1 with TRBJ2-5, with D tentatively TRBD1 (5 bases). This CDR3 is built from 14 residues. V was shortened by 0 bases and J by 4 bases, with 9 bases between the two germline ends. Germline-derived CDR1 and CDR2 are MGHRA and YSYEKL. CDR3 loop: CASSQDTTVETQYF. CDR3 nucleotides: TGCGCCAGCAGCCAAGATACGACAGTAGAGACCCAGTACTTC.

This clonotype was found a few times. The V call is TRBV20-1, the J call TRBJ2-1; D is possibly TRBD1 (5 bases). Trimming removed 1 base at V and 2 bases at J, with 9 bases between. The length of the CDR3 is 14 residues. Germline lookup yields CDR1 DFQATT and CDR2 SNEGSKA (reference sequence). The CDR3 DNA reads TGCAGTGCTAGAGGTATAGGGGCCTACAATGAGCAGTTCTTC. It yields the protein CSARGIGAYNEQFF.